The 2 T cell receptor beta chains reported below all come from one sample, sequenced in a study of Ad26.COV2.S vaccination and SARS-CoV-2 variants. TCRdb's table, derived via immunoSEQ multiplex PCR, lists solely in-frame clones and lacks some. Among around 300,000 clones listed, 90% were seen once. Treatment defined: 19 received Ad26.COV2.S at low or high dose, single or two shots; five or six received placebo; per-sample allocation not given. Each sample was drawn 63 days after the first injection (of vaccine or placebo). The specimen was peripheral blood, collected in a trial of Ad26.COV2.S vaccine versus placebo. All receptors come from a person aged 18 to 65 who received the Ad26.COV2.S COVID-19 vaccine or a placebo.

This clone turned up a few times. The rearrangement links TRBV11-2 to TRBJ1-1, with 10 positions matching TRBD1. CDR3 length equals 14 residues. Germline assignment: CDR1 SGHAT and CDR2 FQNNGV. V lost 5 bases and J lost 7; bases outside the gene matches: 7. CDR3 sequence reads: CASSAGTGAFEAFF. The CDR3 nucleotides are TGTGCCAGCAGCGCAGGGACAGGGGCTTTTGAAGCTTTCTTT.

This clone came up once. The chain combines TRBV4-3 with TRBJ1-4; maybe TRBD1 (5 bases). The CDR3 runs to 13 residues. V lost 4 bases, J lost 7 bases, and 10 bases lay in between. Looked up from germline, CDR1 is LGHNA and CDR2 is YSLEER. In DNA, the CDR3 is TGCGCCAGCAGCCGGACATTTGGTGAAAAACTGTTTTTT. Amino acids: CASSRTFGEKLFF.